Listed here are 22 T cell receptor beta chains from one sample, sequenced in a study of blood T cell repertoires in COVID-19. Data came from immunoSEQ multiplex PCR; TCRdb stores just in-frame clones and leaves some out. Among under 95,000 clones, about 80% were seen once, and the ten largest hold 4.5% to 6%. The specimen sequenced was peripheral blood. Source of these receptors: a man aged 50-59 years with active or convalescent COVID-19.

The rearrangement links TRBV18 to TRBJ2-1; the match to TRBD2 covers 8 bases. Germline V gives CDR1 KGHSH, CDR2 LQKENI. The CDR3 contains 14 residues. Germline trimming cut 5 bases from V and 7 bases from J; bases unmatched to any gene: 7. Here the CDR3 DNA reads TGTGCCAGCTCATCCCTAGCGGGCGGAAATGAGCAGTTCTTC. It yields the protein CASSSLAGGNEQFF.

The V gene is TRBV19, the J gene TRBJ2-1; 8 nucleotides agree with TRBD1. The V segment lost 2 bases and the J segment 3 bases; nucleotides outside the gene matches: 6. This CDR3 region has 16 residues. In germline, CDR1 is LNHDA, CDR2 SQIVND (reference sequence). Here the CDR3 reads CASSITGGPHYNEQFF. Written as DNA, the CDR3 is TGTGCCAGTAGTATAACAGGGGGACCCCACTACAATGAGCAGTTCTTC.

The V call is TRBV5-1, the J call TRBJ2-1, with 7 bases aligning to TRBD2. Looked up from germline, CDR1 is SGHRS and CDR2 is YFSETQ. V shed 5 bases, J shed 1 base, and the junction held 9 bases outside the gene matches. This CDR3 has 16 amino acids. The CDR3 region is CASRARFGGSYNEQFF. DNA for the CDR3: TGCGCCAGCAGGGCCCGGTTCGGGGGGTCCTACAATGAGCAGTTCTTC. Complete variable domain (other parts from reference TRBV5-1 and TRBJ2-1): KAGVTQTPRYLIKTRGQQVTLSCSPISGHRSVSWYQQTPGQGLQFLFEYFSETQRNKGNFPGRFSGRQFSNSRSEMNVSTLELGDSALYLCASRARFGGSYNEQFFGPGTRLTVL.

This clone came up a few times. The rearrangement links TRBV28 to TRBJ1-2; 9 nucleotides match TRBD1. The CDR3 loop spans 13 amino acids. Germline-derived CDR1 and CDR2 are MDHEN and SYDVKM. The ends lost 7 bases at V and 2 bases at J; junction bases unmatched: 2. The DNA for the CDR3 is TGTGCCAGCATCGGGACAGGGAACTATGGCTACACCTTC. It yields the protein CASIGTGNYGYTF.

This clone was found a few times. This sequence joins TRBV7-9 and TRBJ1-6, with D unresolved. The CDR3 sequence is 17 residues long. Trimming stripped 5 bases from V and 0 bases from J, with 14 bases between. The germline CDR1 and CDR2 sequences are SEHNR and FQNEAQ (reference sequence). In DNA form, the CDR3 reads TGTGCCAGCAGCCGCACGGGGTCGAGCTCCTATAATTCACCCCTCCACTTT. Its protein is CASSRTGSSSYNSPLHF.

This chain connects TRBV5-4 to TRBJ2-7, with a possible D match to TRBD1 (6 bases). The V gene lost 4 bases and the J gene lost 0 bases, with 14 bases spanning the gap. The CDR3 spans 15 residues. Germline CDR1 and CDR2: SGHNT and YYREEE (reference sequence). CDR3 protein: CASSREAGDSYEQYF. DNA of the CDR3: TGTGCCAGCAGCCGTGAAGCAGGGGACTCCTACGAGCAGTACTTC.

The CDR3 region is CASSPRDRQNTEAFF. DNA of the CDR3: TGTGCCAGCAGCCCCCGGGACAGGCAGAACACTGAAGCTTTCTTT. The rearrangement uses TRBV3-1 (or the pseudogene TRBV3-2) and TRBJ1-1, with 8 bases identical to TRBD1. J lost 1 base, V lost 4 bases, and 5 bases had no gene match. The germline V gene encodes CDR1 LGHDT and CDR2 YNNKEL (reference sequence). The CDR3 is 15 residues long.

The V gene is TRBV6-5, the J gene TRBJ1-6; 10 bases are shared with TRBD1. This CDR3 is built from 15 residues. Germline lookup yields CDR1 MNHEY and CDR2 SVGAGI. Trimming at V came to 0 bases and at J to 10 bases, leaving 3 bases not matched to a gene. The DNA of the CDR3 is TGTGCCAGCAGTTACTCTGGACAGGGGGGCTCACCCCTCCACTTT. Translated: CASSYSGQGGSPLHF.

The chain carries TRBV12-3 or TRBV12-4 and TRBJ1-1; possibly TRBD1 for D (6 bases). The CDR3 contains 11 residues. V shed 7 bases and J shed 10 bases, with 13 bases lying between them. Here the CDR3 DNA reads TGTGCCAGCACCAAGGGACAAGGAGCTTTCTTT. This translates into CASTKGQGAFF.

The J gene is TRBJ2-7, the V gene TRBV3-1 (or the pseudogene TRBV3-2); D unresolved. Germline-derived CDR1 and CDR2 are LGHDT and YNNKEL (reference sequence). The CDR3 is 12 residues long. Trimming shortened V by 5 bases and J by 4 bases, and 9 bases separated the two germline ends. In nucleotides, the CDR3 is TGTGCCAGCAGCATGTCTAGTTACGAGCAGTACTTC. It translates to CASSMSSYEQYF.

This clone was seen a few times. J is TRBJ2-1 and V is TRBV5-1; D not resolved. Trimming removed 7 bases at V and 3 bases at J, with 14 bases between. The CDR3 has 14 amino acids. CDR1 and CDR2 from the germline V gene are SGHRS and YFSETQ. The CDR3 here is CASAASLGYNEQFF. CDR3 DNA: TGCGCCAGCGCGGCATCTTTGGGCTACAATGAGCAGTTCTTC.

The chain couples TRBV12-3 or TRBV12-4 to TRBJ2-7; tentatively, D is TRBD1 (7 bases). V was clipped by 7 bases and J by 6 bases, with 16 bases between them. The CDR3 extends over 13 amino acids. This chain's CDR3 is CASTTGRRGEQYF. The CDR3 DNA is TGTGCCAGCACGACAGGGAGGAGAGGCGAGCAGTACTTC.

The V gene is TRBV19, the J gene TRBJ2-3; TRBD2 matches at 7 bases. The CDR3 has 15 residues. V was pared by 1 base and J by 2 bases, with 3 bases of the junction left unmatched. Germline values: CDR1 LNHDA, CDR2 SQIVND (reference sequence). The CDR3 protein is CASSIGRGVTDTQYF. CDR3 in DNA: TGTGCCAGTAGTATAGGACGGGGGGTCACAGATACGCAGTATTTT.

This chain connects TRBV19 to TRBJ2-5; 13 bases align to TRBD2. The J segment lost 2 bases and the V segment lost 7 bases, leaving 4 bases of the junction unmatched. This CDR3 spans 15 amino acids. Looked up from germline, CDR1 is LNHDA and CDR2 is SQIVND (reference sequence). The DNA of the CDR3 is TGTGCCAGTACCGGACTAGCGGGGGCTCAAGAGACCCAGTACTTC. Its protein product is CASTGLAGAQETQYF.

The chain employs TRBV18 and TRBJ2-1; TRBD2 aligns across 8 bases. CDR3 length equals 14 residues. Germline V lookup: CDR1 KGHSH, CDR2 LQKENI. V dropped 5 bases and J dropped 5; count of bases not matched to a gene: 5. CDR3: CASSAGTRNNEQFF. The CDR3 coding sequence is TGTGCCAGCTCAGCCGGGACTAGAAACAATGAGCAGTTCTTC.

This clone was counted only a few times. CDR3 DNA: TGTGCCAGCAGCCAAGGGGGGGGGAGCATCAGTGAAAAACTGTTTTTT. Amino acid sequence: CASSQGGGSISEKLFF. The chain joins TRBV3-1 (or the pseudogene TRBV3-2) to TRBJ1-4, with a tentative D call TRBD1 (5 bases). CDR1 is LGHDT and CDR2 is YNNKEL in the germline V gene (reference sequence). Trimming stripped 1 base from V and 7 bases from J, with 16 bases between. The CDR3 is 16 residues long.

The gene calls are TRBV27 and TRBJ1-6; TRBD1 might be the D (5 bases). V lost 3 bases, J lost 7 bases, and 13 bases lay in between. Per the germline V gene, CDR1 is MNHEY and CDR2 is SMNVEV (reference sequence). This CDR3 region has 15 residues. The CDR3 loop reads CASSFQGRVNSPLHF. The CDR3 coding sequence is TGTGCCAGCAGTTTTCAGGGCAGGGTGAATTCACCCCTCCACTTT.

This clone was counted once. This chain links TRBV4-3 with TRBJ2-3, with D possibly TRBD2 on 6 matching bases. The CDR3 contains 16 residues. In germline, CDR1 is LGHNA, CDR2 YSLEER. Trimming shortened V by 0 bases and J by 4 bases, and 14 bases separated the two germline ends. The CDR3 sequence is CASSQDLALLADTQYF. The CDR3 bases are TGCGCCAGCAGCCAAGATCTAGCGCTGCTGGCAGATACGCAGTATTTT.

The CDR3 nucleotides are TGTGCCAGCAGCCGGACAGGGGGGACGAATACGCAGTATTTT. Protein sequence: CASSRTGGTNTQYF. The chain carries TRBV6-5 and TRBJ2-3; 10 bases are shared with TRBD1. Losses at the gene ends were 6 bases for V and 7 bases for J; bases not matched to a gene: 7. Germline V gene data show CDR1 as MNHEY and CDR2 as SVGAGI. This CDR3 has 14 amino acids.

The chain combines TRBV30 with TRBJ2-2; 8 bases agree with TRBD1. V lost 4 bases to trimming and J lost 7 bases; unmatched junction nucleotides: 8. Germline CDR1 GTSNPN, CDR2 SVGIG (reference sequence). The CDR3 covers 14 residues. The CDR3 nucleotides are TGTGCCTGGAAGGTGACAGGGGTGGTCGGGGAGCTGTTTTTT. Protein product: CAWKVTGVVGELFF.

The chain carries TRBV10-3 and TRBJ1-2; 9 positions match TRBD1. The CDR3 consists of 14 residues. Per the germline V gene, CDR1 is ENHRY and CDR2 is SYGVKD. V was pared by 8 bases and J by 7 bases, with 11 bases of the junction left unmatched. For the CDR3, the DNA is TGTGCCATCCCGGTTACAGGGGGCGAGGGTGGCTACACCTTC. Its translation: CAIPVTGGEGGYTF.

The rearrangement uses TRBV30 and TRBJ2-4; 7 bases align to TRBD2. V was pared by 1 base and J by 7 bases, with 10 bases of the junction left unmatched. From germline, CDR1 is GTSNPN and CDR2 SVGIG (reference sequence). The CDR3 covers 15 residues. The CDR3 loop is CAWSDLGTNPNIQYF. Written as DNA, the CDR3 is TGTGCCTGGAGTGACCTCGGGACTAATCCTAACATTCAGTACTTC.